One and the same sample provided the 9 T cell receptor beta chains below, sequenced in a study of blood T cell repertoires in COVID-19. This table comes from immunoSEQ multiplex PCR, and its TCRdb copy is limited to in-frame clones, with some not included. The sample consists of 150,000 to 200,000 clones, about 85% of them appearing once. Specimen: peripheral blood. These receptors were taken from a woman of 80 years or more in a cohort sampled during active or convalescent COVID-19.

This clone was seen only a few times. This sequence joins TRBV11-2 and TRBJ1-1; weak D call: TRBD1 (5 bases). V lost 6 bases, J lost 11 bases, and 16 bases lay in between. Germline loops: CDR1 SGHAT, CDR2 FQNNGV. The length of the CDR3 is 12 residues. CDR3 coding DNA: TGTGCCAGCAGAATAGGGTCGGGGGAGGCTTTCTTT. Translated: CASRIGSGEAFF.

This rearrangement joins TRBV6-1 to TRBJ1-2; possibly TRBD1 for D (6 bases). This CDR3 comprises 17 residues. Germline V CDR1 and CDR2: MNHNS, SASEGT. The V and J ends lost 4 bases and 3 bases respectively, with 21 bases between them. CDR3 loop: CASSAPEQGSVDYGYTF. The CDR3 DNA is TGTGCCAGCAGTGCCCCCGAACAGGGTTCGGTAGACTATGGCTACACCTTC.

The V call is TRBV21-1, the J call TRBJ2-1; the table's D call, TRBD2, was not checked against the DNA. TRBV21-1 is a pseudogene locus. The CDR3 has 18 amino acids. This chain's CDR3 is CASSKELGRRDPYNEQFF. CDR3 DNA: TGTGCCAGCAGCAAAGAACTCGGTCGGCGGGACCCGTACAATGAGCAGTTCTTC.

The V and J genes are TRBV28 and TRBJ2-7; the D gene is possibly TRBD2 (5 bases). This CDR3 spans 14 amino acids. V was trimmed by 2 bases and J by 5 bases, leaving 13 bases between them. CDR1 is MDHEN and CDR2 is SYDVKM in the germline V gene. In DNA form, the CDR3 reads TGTGCCAGCAGTTTAATTAGTTTCGGGAACGAGCAGTACTTC. Its protein is CASSLISFGNEQYF.

The chain employs TRBV19 and TRBJ1-2; D gene unclear. The CDR3 length is 13 residues. CDR1 is LNHDA, CDR2 SQIVND, per germline (reference sequence). With 6 bases removed from V and 5 bases from J, the gap between germline ends came to 13 bases. DNA for the CDR3: TGTGCCAGTAGCCCCGGCAGGATATATGGCTACACCTTC. Protein sequence: CASSPGRIYGYTF.

The genes are TRBV9 and TRBJ2-2; no definite D call. CDR3 length equals 14 residues. Trimming cost V 6 bases and J 4 bases, with 13 bases left between them. CDR1 SGDLS and CDR2 YYNGEE come from the germline V gene. As DNA, the CDR3 is TGTGCCAGCACCCCGGTGTTTGCCACCGGGGAGCTGTTTTTT. Protein product: CASTPVFATGELFF.

The V and J genes are TRBV11-2 and TRBJ1-6, with a weak D call TRBD1 (6 bases). Trimming left V 3 bases short and J 8 bases short, with 11 bases between. Germline V gene sequence: CDR1 SGHAT, CDR2 FQNNGV. CDR3 size: 14 residues. The CDR3 region is CASSLGGRDSPLHF. The CDR3 DNA is TGTGCCAGCAGCTTGGGGGGGCGCGATTCACCCCTCCACTTT.

The chain couples TRBV2 to TRBJ2-1; the match to TRBD2 covers 9 bases. This CDR3 comprises 13 residues. Trimming removed 11 bases from V and 5 bases from J; junction bases left unmatched: 7. Germline CDR1 is SNHLY and CDR2 is FYNNEI. The CDR3 nucleotides read TGTGCCGGAAGCGGGAGGCGCCACAATGAGCAGTTCTTC. Translating it yields CAGSGRRHNEQFF.

In this sample, this clone turned up once. This chain connects TRBV3-1 (or the pseudogene TRBV3-2) to TRBJ2-1; unclear D gene. From germline, CDR1 is LGHDT and CDR2 YNNKEL (reference sequence). The CDR3 is made up of 15 amino acids. Trimming shortened V by 4 bases and J by 0 bases, and 10 bases separated the two germline ends. CDR3 region: CASSPDSYSYNEQFF. CDR3 coding DNA: TGTGCCAGCAGCCCCGACTCGTACTCCTACAATGAGCAGTTCTTC.